These 26 T cell receptor beta chains came from one sample sequenced in a study of CD8 T cells in Susac syndrome. Random-hexamer reverse transcription was applied to about 0.5 to 1 ug RNA. TCRdb itself ran the immunoSEQ multiplex PCR reads through MiXCR, one entry per CDR3 protein. The table has approximately 110,000 distinct CDR3 sequences, just under 95% seen once. Material for sequencing was CD4+ T cells from PBMCs. The receptors stem from a human donor in good health.

This clonotype was recorded once. V and J are TRBV6-2 or TRBV6-3 and TRBJ2-7, with 9 bases fitting TRBD2. The CDR3 extends over 15 amino acids. Germline V lookup: CDR1 MNHEY, CDR2 SVGEGT. Unmatched junction bases numbered 7, after V lost 5 bases and J lost 2 bases. CDR3 DNA: TGTGCCAGCAGTACCCGGACTAGCGCCACCTACGAGCAGTACTTC. It specifies CASSTRTSATYEQYF.

Here the CDR3 DNA reads TGCGCCAGCAGCCAAGATAACTACCACGAGCAGTACTTC. Encoded protein: CASSQDNYHEQYF. The V gene is TRBV4-3, the J gene TRBJ2-7, with D uncertain. V gave up 0 bases and J gave up 5 bases, with 8 bases separating them. Germline lookup yields CDR1 LGHNA and CDR2 YSLEER. This CDR3 is built from 13 residues.

The rearrangement joins TRBV12-3 or TRBV12-4 to TRBJ1-1; D uncertain. This CDR3 contains 12 residues. V lost 7 bases and J lost 4, with 10 bases in between. CDR3 nucleotide sequence: TGTGCCAGCACCCGTGGCCCCACTGAAGCTTTCTTT. It specifies CASTRGPTEAFF.

The V gene is TRBV3-1, the J gene TRBJ1-1; TRBD1 matches 7 bases. After removal of 4 bases from V and 1 base from J, the junction contained 0 bases not matched to a gene. This CDR3 is 13 amino acids long. From germline, CDR1 is LGHDT and CDR2 YNNKEL (reference sequence). This CDR3 reads CASSPGGNTEAFF. The DNA of the CDR3 is TGTGCCAGCAGCCCAGGGGGGAACACTGAAGCTTTCTTT.

V is TRBV14 and J is TRBJ1-1, with 7 bases matching TRBD1. In germline, CDR1 is SGHDN, CDR2 FVKESK. The ends lost 1 base at V and 4 bases at J; junction bases unmatched: 3. The CDR3 runs 14 residues. DNA of the CDR3: TGTGCCAGCAGCCAAGGGGCAGGGGGCACTGAAGCTTTCTTT. Its protein is CASSQGAGGTEAFF.

The genes are TRBV30 and TRBJ1-2; D uncertain. Trimming shortened V by 5 bases and J by 7 bases, and 8 bases separated the two germline ends. Germline CDR1 GTSNPN, CDR2 SVGIG (reference sequence). This CDR3 comprises 10 residues. The CDR3 loop reads CAWGLSGYTF. CDR3 in DNA: TGTGCCTGGGGACTCAGTGGCTACACCTTC.

This sequence joins TRBV7-9 and TRBJ2-7, with 8 nucleotides matching TRBD2. Germline assignment: CDR1 SEHNR and CDR2 FQNEAQ (reference sequence). J lost 0 bases, V lost 4 bases, and 8 bases had no gene match. The CDR3 is 16 amino acids. The CDR3 DNA reads as TGTGCCAGCAGCTCCCCGACTAGCGCGAGCTCCTACGAGCAGTACTTC. Its translation is CASSSPTSASSYEQYF.

This rearrangement joins TRBV6-5 to TRBJ1-4, with D uncertain. Germline V lookup: CDR1 MNHEY, CDR2 SVGAGI. V dropped 3 bases and J dropped 5 bases, with 13 bases sitting between them. The CDR3 length is 15 residues. CDR3 protein: CASSYRAGRNEKLFF. CDR3 DNA sequence: TGTGCCAGCAGTTATCGGGCAGGACGGAATGAAAAACTGTTTTTT.

The rearrangement uses TRBV10-3 and TRBJ2-5; TRBD2 might be the D (6 bases). With 6 bases removed from V and 5 bases from J, the gap between germline ends came to 19 bases. Germline loops: CDR1 ENHRY, CDR2 SYGVKD. This CDR3 is built from 15 residues. For the CDR3, the DNA is TGTGCCATCAGCTCCGACGTAGGCCGGGAGGAGACCCAGTACTTC. Its translation: CAISSDVGREETQYF.

V gene TRBV5-1 combines with J gene TRBJ1-4; 9 bases fit TRBD1. The CDR3 totals 15 residues. The trim removed 0 bases at V and 8 bases at J, leaving 5 bases unmatched. Per germline, CDR1 SGHRS and CDR2 YFSETQ. The CDR3, as DNA: TGCGCCAGCAGCTTGGAAGGGACAGGGACGGAAAAACTGTTTTTT. Its protein is CASSLEGTGTEKLFF.

This chain links TRBV7-2 with TRBJ1-1, with D tentatively TRBD1 (6 bases). Germline CDR1 and CDR2: SGHTA and FQGNSA. The ends were cut back, 2 bases at V and 10 bases at J, with 17 bases in the middle. CDR3 length: 14 amino acids. This CDR3 is CASSLTRTALGAFF. In DNA, the CDR3 is TGTGCCAGCAGCTTAACGAGGACAGCCTTAGGAGCTTTCTTT. The full variable domain, with the rest looked up from reference TRBV7-2 and TRBJ1-1, is GAGVSQSPSNKVTEKGKDVELRCDPISGHTALYWYRQSLGQGLEFLIYFQGNSAPDKSGLPSDRFSAERTGGSVSTLTIQRTQQEDSAVYLCASSLTRTALGAFFGQGTRLTVV.

The V gene is TRBV5-1, the J gene TRBJ1-2; D might be TRBD1 (5 bases). This CDR3 spans 16 amino acids. V was shortened by 3 bases and J by 2 bases, with 17 bases between the two germline ends. Germline V gene data show CDR1 as SGHRS and CDR2 as YFSETQ. CDR3 sequence reads: CASSSTGAGYNYGYTF. In nucleotides, the CDR3 is TGCGCCAGCAGCTCCACTGGCGCAGGGTACAACTATGGCTACACCTTC.

This clonotype was picked up a small number of times. For the CDR3, the DNA is TGTGCCAGCAGTAACAGCGGGAGGTCCTACGAGCAGTACTTC. Translating it yields CASSNSGRSYEQYF. This chain links TRBV25-1 with TRBJ2-7; TRBD2 matches 9 bases. Per the germline V gene, CDR1 is MGHDK and CDR2 is SYGVNS. The CDR3 consists of 14 residues. The trim removed 5 bases at V and 1 base at J, leaving 3 bases unmatched.

The chain employs TRBV6-1 and TRBJ1-4, with TRBD1 as a possible D gene (5 bases). This CDR3 is 13 amino acids long. Germline CDR1 is MNHNS and CDR2 is SASEGT. The V and J ends lost 5 bases and 7 bases respectively, with 11 bases between them. The CDR3 here is CASSRRDGEKLFF. CDR3 DNA sequence: TGTGCCAGCAGTCGGAGGGACGGTGAAAAACTGTTTTTT.

The chain uses TRBV19 and TRBJ2-1; 11 nucleotides line up with TRBD2. This CDR3 spans 17 amino acids. V lost 5 bases to trimming and J lost 6 bases; unmatched junction nucleotides: 12. Germline CDR1 reads LNHDA; CDR2 reads SQIVND (reference sequence). The CDR3 bases are TGTGCCAGTAGTCCTCACGGTACCGGACTAGCGGGCAATGAGCAGTTCTTC. The encoded protein is CASSPHGTGLAGNEQFF.

The DNA of the CDR3 is TGCAGTGCTAGAGATCGGGTGACAAATTACGAGCAGTACTTC. Amino acid sequence: CSARDRVTNYEQYF. V is TRBV20-1 and J is TRBJ2-7; no firm D call. The germline V gene encodes CDR1 DFQATT and CDR2 SNEGSKA (reference sequence). Trimming removed 0 bases at V and 4 bases at J, with 13 bases between. The CDR3 covers 14 residues.

The CDR3 DNA reads TGTGCCAGCAGTTCTCCAACCGGGACAGGGGTCGTCGAGCAGTACTTC. This sequence encodes CASSSPTGTGVVEQYF. The chain links TRBV6-6 to TRBJ2-7, with 10 bases aligning to TRBD1. With V trimmed by 4 bases and J by 6 bases, 12 bases remained unmatched. The CDR3 spans 16 residues. Looked up from germline, CDR1 is MNHNY and CDR2 is SVGAGI (reference sequence).

The genes are TRBV6-5 and TRBJ2-1; TRBD2 is a possible D gene (5 bases). Trimming cost V 0 bases and J 2 bases, with 11 bases left between them. Germline CDR1 reads MNHEY; CDR2 reads SVGAGI. CDR3 length: 16 amino acids. The CDR3 bases are TGTGCCAGCAGTTACTCCTTCCTGGGAGCCTACAATGAGCAGTTCTTC. This sequence encodes CASSYSFLGAYNEQFF.

The chain couples TRBV7-9 to TRBJ1-5; D is undetermined. V was trimmed by 4 bases and J by 3 bases, leaving 10 bases between them. CDR3 length: 14 residues. Germline V gene lookup returns CDR1 SEHNR and CDR2 FQNEAQ (reference sequence). The CDR3 spells CASSSSTHNQPQHF. The CDR3 region has the DNA TGTGCCAGCAGCTCCTCGACCCACAATCAGCCCCAGCATTTT.

J is TRBJ2-1 and V is TRBV2; TRBD2 agrees at 14 bases. The germline V gene encodes CDR1 SNHLY and CDR2 FYNNEI. The CDR3 loop spans 16 amino acids. The J segment lost 4 bases and the V segment lost 5 bases, leaving 4 bases of the junction unmatched. The CDR3 bases are TGTGCCAGCAGTCTTAGGACTAGCGGGGGGTACAATGAGCAGTTCTTC. As protein: CASSLRTSGGYNEQFF. Drawing the rest from reference TRBV2 and TRBJ2-1, the complete variable domain is EPEVTQTPSHQVTQMGQEVILRCVPISNHLYFYWYRQILGQKVEFLVSFYNNEISEKSEIFDDQFSVERPDGSNFTLKIRSTKLEDSAMYFCASSLRTSGGYNEQFFGPGTRLTVL.

This rearrangement joins TRBV3-1 to TRBJ1-2; no definite D call. The V and J ends lost 4 bases and 5 bases respectively, with 20 bases between them. The CDR3 covers 16 residues. Germline V CDR1 and CDR2: LGHDT, YNNKEL (reference sequence). CDR3 bases: TGTGCCAGCAGCCCTCGAGGAAGCACAGCTATTTATGGCTACACCTTC. Translated, it gives CASSPRGSTAIYGYTF.

This chain joins TRBV15 and TRBJ1-2; 7 nucleotides align to TRBD1. This CDR3 is 14 amino acids long. Germline assignment: CDR1 LNHNV and CDR2 YYDKDF (reference sequence). Trimming at V came to 0 bases and at J to 4 bases, leaving 2 bases not matched to a gene. The CDR3 DNA reads as TGTGCCACCAGCAGAGACCCAGGGGGCTATGGCTACACCTTC. This encodes CATSRDPGGYGYTF.

DNA for the CDR3: TGTGCCAGCAGCTCGACGGGAACCCAGTACTTC. Protein product: CASSSTGTQYF. The chain joins TRBV5-4 to TRBJ2-5, with D tentatively TRBD2 (5 bases). The ends were cut back, 3 bases at V and 8 bases at J, with 8 bases in the middle. The germline V gene has CDR1 SGHNT and CDR2 YYREEE (reference sequence). The CDR3 has 11 residues. Using reference TRBV5-4 and TRBJ2-5 for the parts outside the CDR3, the full variable domain is ETGVTQSPTHLIKTRGQQVTLRCSSQSGHNTVSWYQQALGQGPQFIFQYYREEENGRGNFPPRFSGLQFPNYSSELNVNALELDDSALYLCASSSTGTQYFGPGTRLLVL.

This chain uses TRBV10-3 with TRBJ2-1; TRBD2 agrees at 7 bases. The CDR3 covers 15 residues. Germline V gives CDR1 ENHRY, CDR2 SYGVKD. With 2 bases clipped from V and 9 bases from J, the junction kept 10 bases outside the gene matches. CDR3 sequence reads: CAISEGDYGDREQFF. DNA of the CDR3: TGTGCCATCAGTGAGGGGGACTACGGCGATCGTGAGCAGTTCTTC.

V usage is TRBV18 and J usage is TRBJ2-7; D is ambiguous. Trimming cost V 2 bases and J 2 bases, with 7 bases left between them. The germline gives CDR1 KGHSH, CDR2 LQKENI. This CDR3 is built from 13 residues. CDR3 loop: CASSPGEAYEQYF. CDR3 nucleotide sequence: TGTGCCAGCTCACCAGGCGAGGCCTACGAGCAGTACTTC.

This clonotype was found once. The chain combines TRBV29-1 with TRBJ2-7; D remains unclear. The ends were cut back, 5 bases at V and 6 bases at J, with 11 bases in the middle. This CDR3 comprises 11 residues. Germline V gene data show CDR1 as SQVTM and CDR2 as ANQGSEA. The CDR3 DNA reads as TGCAGCGTTAATGGGGATACCGAGCAGTACTTC. It translates to CSVNGDTEQYF.